Listed below are T cell receptor beta chains from one sample, sequenced in a study of PD-1 blockade in classical Hodgkin lymphoma. Here immunoSEQ multiplex PCR was the method, and the copy in TCRdb shows in-frame clones only, minus some. The sample yields roughly 23,000 clones, 75% to 90% seen once. The specimen was CD4+ T cells from blood. The receptors come from a human donor with classical Hodgkin lymphoma. Each CDR3 is given with its conserved first and last residue. D genes are given only for firm matches. Only part of the rows carry a size: once, few, many, or a class if the clone is expanded.

d_gene,j_gene,v_gene,abundance,CDR3aa,CDR3nt
.,TRBJ2-7,TRBV29-1,.,CSVEPSSVGGSGEQYF,TGCAGCGTTGAACCCTCTTCTGTGGGAGGTTCAGGCGAGCAGTACTTC
.,TRBJ2-2,TRBV6-5,.,CASSYSSFRELFF,TGTGCCAGCAGTTACTCGTCGTTCCGGGAGCTGTTTTTT
TRBD1,TRBJ2-7,TRBV19,.,CASKNRGAVQQYF,TGTGCCAGTAAGAACAGGGGGGCGGTCCAGCAGTACTTC
TRBD1,TRBJ2-2,TRBV10-3,.,CATDRGTGELFF,TGTGCCACAGACAGGGGCACCGGGGAGCTGTTTTTT
.,TRBJ2-7,TRBV7-2,.,CASSLAPPGSEQYF,TGTGCCAGCAGCTTAGCCCCGCCGGGTAGCGAGCAGTACTTC
TRBD1,TRBJ1-3,TRBV7-2,.,CASSSPGQGGNTIYF,TGTGCCAGCAGCTCCCCGGGACAGGGAGGAAACACCATATATTTT
.,TRBJ1-2,TRBV7-2,.,CASSTSPGQPYGYTF,TGTGCCAGCAGCACCTCCCCGGGGCAGCCCTATGGCTACACCTTC
.,TRBJ1-3,TRBV30,.,CAWSETGIRRNTIYF,TGTGCCTGGAGCGAAACAGGGATTCGTAGAAACACCATATATTTT
.,TRBJ2-3,TRBV5-1,.,CASRATGPSTDTQYF,TGCGCCAGCAGGGCGACGGGTCCCTCCACAGATACGCAGTATTTT
.,TRBJ1-5,TRBV19,.,CASSSGSLLYQPQHF,TGTGCCAGTAGTTCCGGGTCCTTACTTTATCAGCCCCAGCATTTT
.,TRBJ1-2,TRBV5-4,.,CASSLPTLGIRYGYTF,TGTGCCAGCAGCTTGCCAACTCTGGGGATTCGCTATGGCTACACCTTC
.,TRBJ2-2,TRBV5-1,.,CASCNWTGELFF,TGCGCCAGCTGTAACTGGACCGGGGAGCTGTTTTTT
.,TRBJ1-5,TRBV30,.,CAWSVDRYSNQPQHF,TGTGCCTGGAGTGTAGACAGATATAGCAATCAGCCCCAGCATTTT
TRBD1,TRBJ1-1,TRBV30,few,CASEVGQGFTEAFF,TGTGCCTCGGAGGTGGGACAGGGTTTCACTGAAGCTTTCTTT
.,TRBJ2-7,TRBV4-1,once,CASSQYEEVRGEQYF,TGCGCCAGCAGCCAATACGAGGAGGTCCGGGGAGAGCAGTACTTC
.,TRBJ2-2,TRBV5-1,.,CASSFTGYANTGELFF,TGCGCCAGCAGCTTTACAGGGTACGCGAACACCGGGGAGCTGTTTTTT
TRBD1,TRBJ2-7,TRBV10-1,.,CASTGQGIPYEQYF,TGCGCCAGCACGGGACAGGGGATTCCCTACGAGCAGTACTTC
.,TRBJ1-2,TRBV16,.,CASSRGDGNGYTF,TGTGCCAGCAGTCGAGGGGACGGGAATGGCTACACCTTC
TRBD1,TRBJ2-6,TRBV5-8,.,CASSWGRGPWANVLTF,TGTGCCAGCAGCTGGGGCAGGGGGCCCTGGGCCAACGTCCTGACTTTC
TRBD2,TRBJ2-7,TRBV30,.,CAWSVSAGGVYEQYF,TGTGCCTGGAGTGTATCAGCGGGAGGGGTCTACGAGCAGTACTTC
TRBD1,TRBJ2-7,TRBV5-4,.,CASSLGGPRAYEQYF,TGTGCCAGCAGCTTAGGGGGCCCGAGGGCCTACGAGCAGTACTTC
.,TRBJ1-6,TRBV2,.,CASRGRQNNSPLHF,TGTGCCAGCAGGGGCCGACAGAATAATTCACCCCTCCACTTT
TRBD2,TRBJ2-7,TRBV4-1,.,CASSQDPTGGEQYF,TGCGCCAGCAGCCAAGACCCCACCGGGGGGGAGCAGTACTTC
.,TRBJ1-2,TRBV25-1,.,CASSGGAPRYGYTF,TGTGCCAGCAGTGGAGGGGCTCCCCGCTATGGCTACACCTTC
TRBD2,TRBJ2-1,TRBV5-1,.,CASSLVLAGLYNEQFF,TGCGCCAGCAGCTTGGTGCTAGCGGGGCTCTACAATGAGCAGTTCTTC
TRBD2,TRBJ2-7,TRBV19,.,CASSYGTSGGSYEQYF,TGTGCCAGTAGCTACGGGACTAGCGGGGGAAGCTACGAGCAGTACTTC
.,TRBJ2-7,TRBV4-3,.,CASSQEADTSYEQYF,TGCGCCAGCAGCCAAGAGGCGGATACCTCCTACGAGCAGTACTTC
.,TRBJ1-1,TRBV14,few,CASSPLQGVEAFF,TGTGCCAGCAGCCCACTTCAGGGAGTGGAAGCTTTCTTT
.,TRBJ2-7,TRBV7-2,once,CASSLNPGLRYEQYF,TGTGCCAGCAGCCTCAACCCGGGACTTCGCTACGAGCAGTACTTC
TRBD1,TRBJ2-7,TRBV27,.,CASSGDRGLGAYEQYF,TGTGCCAGCAGTGGGGACAGGGGGCTAGGGGCCTACGAGCAGTACTTC
TRBD1,TRBJ1-5,TRBV5-4,.,CASSWGRGQSNQPQHF,TGTGCCAGCAGCTGGGGGAGGGGACAGAGCAATCAGCCCCAGCATTTT
.,TRBJ2-7,TRBV6-5,few,CASRRLDYEQYF,TGTGCCAGCAGACGCCTCGATTACGAGCAGTACTTC
.,TRBJ2-7,TRBV30,.,CARGGSYEQYF,TGTGCCCGAGGTGGCTCCTACGAGCAGTACTTC
.,TRBJ2-3,TRBV6-5,.,CASTPGRADTQYF,TGTGCCAGCACCCCGGGTAGAGCAGATACGCAGTATTTT
.,TRBJ1-5,TRBV9,.,CASSPGGDPQPQHF,TGTGCCAGCAGCCCGGGGGGGGATCCTCAGCCCCAGCATTTT
.,TRBJ1-2,TRBV7-2,.,CASSLTIEYGYTF,TGTGCCAGCAGCTTAACGATTGAATATGGCTACACCTTC
.,TRBJ1-2,TRBV19,.,CASPPGGRANYGYTF,TGTGCCAGCCCCCCCGGGGGGCGGGCTAACTATGGCTACACCTTC
.,TRBJ1-6,TRBV11-3,.,CASSLGQSSYNSPLHF,TGTGCCAGCAGCTTAGGACAGAGCTCCTATAATTCACCCCTCCACTTT
TRBD1,TRBJ2-3,TRBV6-1,.,CASSGIWDSRDTQYF,TGTGCCAGCAGTGGTATTTGGGACAGCCGAGATACGCAGTATTTT
TRBD1,TRBJ1-5,TRBV5-6,.,CASSRDRAAQPQHF,TGTGCCAGCAGCCGGGACAGGGCGGCTCAGCCCCAGCATTTT
.,TRBJ2-5,TRBV30,.,CAWSTNQETQYF,TGTGCCTGGAGTACAAATCAAGAGACCCAGTACTTC
TRBD1,TRBJ1-1,TRBV5-8,.,CASSLRWQGAAEAFF,TGTGCCAGCAGCTTGAGATGGCAGGGGGCCGCTGAAGCTTTCTTT
TRBD1,TRBJ2-5,TRBV5-6,.,CASSSVDPGGRETQYF,TGTGCCAGCAGCTCAGTTGATCCAGGGGGTAGGGAGACCCAGTACTTC
TRBD1,TRBJ1-6,TRBV11-2,once,CASTLGRTGVNSPLHF,TGTGCCAGCACCCTTGGGAGGACAGGTGTTAATTCACCCCTCCACTTT
.,TRBJ1-1,TRBV4-3,.,CASSQEVIMNTEAFF,TGCGCCAGCAGCCAAGAAGTGATCATGAACACTGAAGCTTTCTTT
TRBD1,TRBJ2-6,TRBV6-1,few,CASSERTGAGANVLTF,TGTGCCAGCAGTGAACGGACAGGGGCTGGGGCCAACGTCCTGACTTTC
TRBD2,TRBJ2-1,TRBV18,.,CASSPGAGGPGEQFF,TGTGCCAGCTCACCCGGAGCGGGAGGCCCGGGTGAGCAGTTCTTC
.,TRBJ1-2,TRBV6-5,.,CASCAMRNYGYTF,TGTGCCAGCTGTGCCATGAGGAACTATGGCTACACCTTC
.,TRBJ2-1,TRBV10-2,.,CASSDAGFWQFF,TGCGCCAGCAGTGACGCAGGGTTTTGGCAGTTCTTC
.,TRBJ1-3,TRBV5-6,.,CASSLVPPAGNTIYF,TGTGCCAGCAGCTTGGTACCGCCCGCTGGAAACACCATATATTTT
.,TRBJ2-3,TRBV7-2,few,CASSSLDTQYF,TGTGCCAGCAGCTCCCTAGATACGCAGTATTTT
TRBD1,TRBJ1-6,TRBV18,.,CASSQRDRGNNSPLHF,TGTGCCAGCTCACAAAGGGACAGGGGAAATAATTCACCCCTCCACTTT
TRBD1,TRBJ1-1,TRBV5-1,few,CASSLEEGQTDEAFF,TGCGCCAGCAGCTTGGAGGAGGGACAGACAGATGAAGCTTTCTTT